The 2 T cell receptor beta chains in this list originate from one sample, sequenced in a study of cytomegalovirus exposure and HLA in healthy donors. Amplification used 60 Vbeta primers and 13 Jbeta primers. Libraries were prepared by immunoSEQ multiplex PCR; TCRdb keeps only in-frame clonotypes and omits some of them. The table lists more than 85,000 clones, approximately 80% of them singletons. The sequenced sample was PBMCs. The receptors here all came from a male donor in good health and CMV-seropositive.

This clone was counted a few times. This chain joins TRBV2 and TRBJ1-5; no definite D call. Trimming removed 6 bases from V and 6 bases from J, with 6 bases in between. This CDR3 is 11 amino acids long. CDR1 and CDR2 (germline): SNHLY, FYNNEI. The DNA for the CDR3 is TGTGCCAGCAGCAACGGTCAGCCCCAGCATTTT. Translation gives CASSNGQPQHF. Full variable domain (missing parts from reference TRBV2 and TRBJ1-5): EPEVTQTPSHQVTQMGQEVILRCVPISNHLYFYWYRQILGQKVEFLVSFYNNEISEKSEIFDDQFSVERPDGSNFTLKIRSTKLEDSAMYFCASSNGQPQHFGDGTRLSIL.

This clone was picked up a small number of times. The chain is built from TRBV30 and TRBJ2-7; D is uncertain. The CDR3 is made up of 12 amino acids. Trimming removed 1 base at V and 0 bases at J, with 4 bases between. The germline V gene encodes CDR1 GTSNPN and CDR2 SVGIG (reference sequence). The CDR3 loop is CAWSAFSYEQYF. The CDR3 DNA reads TGTGCCTGGAGTGCTTTCTCCTACGAGCAGTACTTC. The full variable domain, with the rest looked up from reference TRBV30 and TRBJ2-7, is SQTIHQWPATLVQPVGSPLSLECTVEGTSNPNLYWYRQAAGRGLQLLFYSVGIGQISSEVPQNLSASRPQDRQFILSSKKLLLSDSGFYLCAWSAFSYEQYFGPGTRLTVT.